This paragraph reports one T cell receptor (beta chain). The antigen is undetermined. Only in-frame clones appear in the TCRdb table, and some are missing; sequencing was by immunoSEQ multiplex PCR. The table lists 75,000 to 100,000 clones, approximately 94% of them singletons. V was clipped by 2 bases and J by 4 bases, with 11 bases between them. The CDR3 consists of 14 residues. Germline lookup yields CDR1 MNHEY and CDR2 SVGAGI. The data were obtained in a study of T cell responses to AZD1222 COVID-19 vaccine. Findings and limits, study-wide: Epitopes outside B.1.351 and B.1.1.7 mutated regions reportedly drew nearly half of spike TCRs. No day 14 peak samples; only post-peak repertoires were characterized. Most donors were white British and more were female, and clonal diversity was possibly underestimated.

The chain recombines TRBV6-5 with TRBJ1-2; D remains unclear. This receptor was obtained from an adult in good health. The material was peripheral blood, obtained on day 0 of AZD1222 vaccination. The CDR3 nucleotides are TGTGCCAGCAGTTACGGCCTCTCAACCTATGGCTACACCTTC. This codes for CASSYGLSTYGYTF.